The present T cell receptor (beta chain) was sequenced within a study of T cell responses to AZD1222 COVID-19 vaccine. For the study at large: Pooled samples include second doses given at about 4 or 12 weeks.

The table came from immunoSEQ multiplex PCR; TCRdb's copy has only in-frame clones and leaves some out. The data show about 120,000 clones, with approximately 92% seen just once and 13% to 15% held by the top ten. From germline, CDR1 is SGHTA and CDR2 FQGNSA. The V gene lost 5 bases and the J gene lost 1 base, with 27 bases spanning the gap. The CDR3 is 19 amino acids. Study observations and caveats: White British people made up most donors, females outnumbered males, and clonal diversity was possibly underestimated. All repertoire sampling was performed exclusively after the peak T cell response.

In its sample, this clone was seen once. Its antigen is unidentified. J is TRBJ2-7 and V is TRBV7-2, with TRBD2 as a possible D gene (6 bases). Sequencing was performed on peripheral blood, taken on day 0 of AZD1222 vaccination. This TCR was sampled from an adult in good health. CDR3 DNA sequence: TGTGCCAGCAGCCCTTCTTGGACCGGGACTCTTCTCGGGTCCTACGAGCAGTACTTC. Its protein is CASSPSWTGTLLGSYEQYF.